This T cell receptor (beta chain) was captured in a study of T cell responses to AZD1222 COVID-19 vaccine. General study results and limits: Females outnumbered males among donors, who were mostly white British; clonal diversity was possibly underestimated. Variant regions that are unmutated are reportedly the target of nearly half of spike-specific TCRs.

Worth noting for this clone: No antigen is known for it.

TCRdb keeps only in-frame clones here, not all; method: immunoSEQ multiplex PCR. The sample has some 170,000 clones; approximately 90% are singletons. Sequencing used peripheral blood, obtained 28 days after the second dose of the MenACWY control vaccine. The TCR was taken from an adult who received the MenACWY meningococcal vaccine as a control.

The DNA of the CDR3 is TGTGCCAGTACCCGCGGGACACCCATTAATAGCAATCAGCCCCAGCATTTT. Its translation is CASTRGTPINSNQPQHF. The chain links TRBV28 to TRBJ1-5; D perhaps matches TRBD1 (6 bases). The CDR3 has 17 residues. V was clipped by 9 bases and J by 0 bases, with 21 bases between them. Germline assignment: CDR1 MDHEN and CDR2 SYDVKM.